This T cell receptor beta chain was sequenced in a study of blood T cell repertoires in COVID-19. At the level of the study: Donors in the United States, Italy and Spain gave samples during acute or convalescent COVID-19. Nucleic acid was either cDNA or gDNA, and it came from T cells, B-cell-depleted T cells, or PBMCs.

Per the original methods: Amplification of reference gene primers was used by the study to estimate nucleated cell counts. Using immunoSEQ multiplex PCR, the repertoire was profiled, and TCRdb retains in-frame clones only, with some absent. That table supplies the V and J calls and clone size; D and trimming were determined from the DNA. This sample yields about 200,000 clones, of which roughly 81% are seen a single time; around 4.9% belongs to the top ten. The CDR3 runs 14 residues. Germline V CDR1 and CDR2: SGDLS, YYNGEE. V dropped 2 bases and J dropped 4; count of bases not matched to a gene: 3. This clone was detected once.

The V and J genes are TRBV9 and TRBJ1-1, with 9 bases fitting TRBD1. Sequenced material: peripheral blood. This sequence was found in a woman at least 80 years old with acute or convalescent COVID-19. CDR3 loop: CASSVRDRVTEAFF. CDR3 coding DNA: TGTGCCAGCAGCGTCCGGGACAGGGTCACTGAAGCTTTCTTT.